The present T cell receptor beta chain was sequenced within a study of T cells after posttransplantation cyclophosphamide. Findings and limits, study-wide: Later blood repertoires were often dominated by clones from the donor CD8+ memory compartment. Tissue-infiltrating T cells from skin or gut overlapped little with blood T cells.

The data were produced by immunoSEQ multiplex PCR, yet TCRdb's version contains in-frame clones alone and is incomplete. This repertoire holds 30,000 to 45,000 clones, and none appear only once. The ends lost 0 bases at V and 7 bases at J; junction bases unmatched: 1. The CDR3 consists of 14 residues. Per germline, CDR1 GTSNPN and CDR2 SVGIG (reference sequence). This clone was found a few times. Its target is unknown. The chain links TRBV30 to TRBJ1-6, with 9 bases fitting TRBD1. This TCR was sampled from a girl aged 5 to 17 in good health, CMV-negative, and a related stem cell transplant donor. Sample: PBMCs. In DNA, the CDR3 is TGTGCCTGGAGTGTACAGGGGGCAAATTCACCCCTCCACTTT. Residues: CAWSVQGANSPLHF.